This T cell receptor beta chain derives from a study of OX40 agonist ivuxolimab in advanced cancers. Study-level background: Ivuxolimab doses were 0.01, 0.1, 0.3, 1.5, 3 or 10 mg/kg every 2 weeks.

The CDR3 covers 14 residues. With 6 bases clipped from V and 2 bases from J, the junction kept 7 bases outside the gene matches. Germline assignment: CDR1 SNHLY and CDR2 FYNNEI. The method was immunoSEQ multiplex PCR; TCRdb's version includes in-frame clones alone and lacks a portion of them. There are approximately 48,000 clones in the sample; over 65% occur only once, and 2% to 2.5% lies in the top ten. Overall study findings and caveats: Expanded peripheral T-cell antigen specificity went undetermined.

Comments on this clone: What it binds is not known. This specimen includes other DNA sequences encoding the same CDR3.

Patients were ruled out by autoimmune disease history or systemic immunosuppression. Researchers took blood at baseline, on cycle 4 day 1, and on cycle 7 day 1. The starting material was CD4+ or CD8+ T cells sorted from blood, obtained in a trial of the OX40 agonist ivuxolimab. V gene TRBV2 combines with J gene TRBJ2-7; 7 nucleotides agree with TRBD1. The origin of this receptor is an adult with an advanced solid tumor such as melanoma, head and neck, liver or kidney cancer. CDR3 nucleotide sequence: TGTGCCAGCAGCCTCCGGACAGGACCCTACGAGCAGTACTTC. Translation: CASSLRTGPYEQYF. Using reference TRBV2 and TRBJ2-7 for the parts outside the CDR3, the full variable domain is EPEVTQTPSHQVTQMGQEVILRCVPISNHLYFYWYRQILGQKVEFLVSFYNNEISEKSEIFDDQFSVERPDGSNFTLKIRSTKLEDSAMYFCASSLRTGPYEQYFGPGTRLTVT.